These 12 T cell receptor beta chains came from one sample sequenced in a study of cytomegalovirus exposure and HLA in healthy donors (dated 2017 in TCRdb). Receptor amplification or capture employed the immunoSEQ multiplex PCR assay. A mixture of 60 forward primers for TCR Vbeta segments and 13 reverse primers for TCR Jbeta segments was used in the multiplex PCR. TCRdb mirrors the immuneACCESS table, restricted to in-frame sequences. Some clones are absent from its copies; in checked studies, under half trace to an unresolved V gene, and the reason for the others is unknown. This sample's clone table shows approximately 58,000 clones. The ten largest clones add up to 9.5% to 15% of the sample. Specimen: PBMCs. The receptors stem from a man younger than 30 in good health and CMV-seropositive.

J is TRBJ1-3 and V is TRBV19, with D uncertain. V was clipped by 5 bases and J by 3 bases, with 8 bases between them. CDR3 length: 13 residues. CDR1 is LNHDA, CDR2 SQIVND, per germline (reference sequence). DNA of the CDR3: TGTGCCAGTAGTCCGAGGTATGGAAACACCATATATTTT. The encoded protein is CASSPRYGNTIYF.

V usage is TRBV9 and J usage is TRBJ1-2; D is perhaps TRBD1 (6 bases). This CDR3 has 14 residues. From germline, CDR1 is SGDLS and CDR2 YYNGEE. Trimming removed 5 bases at V and 4 bases at J, with 15 bases between. The CDR3 DNA sequence: TGTGCCAGCAGACCTACAGGGTCGAGCTATGGCTACACCTTC. Translating it yields CASRPTGSSYGYTF.

CDR3: CSVPAPGQGNTEAFF. The CDR3, as DNA: TGCAGCGTCCCCGCACCGGGACAGGGGAACACTGAAGCTTTCTTT. The chain joins TRBV29-1 to TRBJ1-1; 9 nucleotides match TRBD1. V shed 6 bases and J 1 base; nucleotides not matched to a gene: 9. This CDR3 spans 15 amino acids. CDR1 SQVTM and CDR2 ANQGSEA come from the germline V gene.

This chain connects TRBV6-5 to TRBJ2-7, with 11 bases that match TRBD2. With 0 bases clipped from V and 7 bases from J, the junction kept 8 bases outside the gene matches. The CDR3 covers 16 residues. CDR1 and CDR2 (germline): MNHEY, SVGAGI. The CDR3 DNA reads as TGTGCCAGCAGTTACTCTCAACTAGCGGGAGATGGGGAGCAGTACTTC. The encoded protein is CASSYSQLAGDGEQYF.

The chain carries TRBV15 and TRBJ1-1, with 7 bases matching TRBD1. Unmatched junction bases numbered 7, after V lost 5 bases and J lost 4 bases. Germline V CDR1 and CDR2: LNHNV, YYDKDF (reference sequence). This CDR3 spans 14 amino acids. CDR3 nucleotides: TGTGCCACCAGCCGATTGACAGGGACCACTGAAGCTTTCTTT. Protein: CATSRLTGTTEAFF.

The chain couples TRBV7-2 to TRBJ2-5; 7 bases are a match to TRBD2. The last part of the DNA fits TRBJ2-7 better; the J call may be wrong. CDR1 is SGHTA and CDR2 is FQGNSA in the germline V gene. CDR3 length: 15 residues. The CDR3 coding sequence is TGTGCCAGCAGCTTAGGGGCGGGAGATTCCTACGAGCAGTACTTC. Residues: CASSLGAGDSYEQYF.

J is TRBJ1-2 and V is TRBV19; D is undetermined. The V end lost 1 base, the J end lost 3 bases, and 9 bases lay between the germline ends. This CDR3 is built from 14 residues. Germline CDR1 is LNHDA and CDR2 is SQIVND (reference sequence). CDR3 sequence (DNA): TGTGCCAGTAGTATAGCGTCAGGATACTATGGCTACACCTTC. The encoded protein is CASSIASGYYGYTF.

This chain connects TRBV19 to TRBJ2-1; 10 bases line up with TRBD2. Germline V gene lookup returns CDR1 LNHDA and CDR2 SQIVND (reference sequence). Unmatched junction bases numbered 4, after V lost 3 bases and J lost 5 bases. The CDR3 has 15 residues. The CDR3 region is CASSIIAGGNNEQFF. In DNA form, the CDR3 reads TGTGCCAGTAGTATTATAGCGGGAGGTAACAATGAGCAGTTCTTC.

The V call is TRBV25-1, the J call TRBJ1-4, with D tentatively TRBD1 (6 bases). The CDR3 has 16 amino acids. Germline V lookup: CDR1 MGHDK, CDR2 SYGVNS. V lost 6 bases, J lost 2 bases, and 16 bases lay in between. For the CDR3, the DNA is TGTGCCAGCAGCCGGAAACTGGGGGCCACTAATGAAAAACTGTTTTTT. Its translation: CASSRKLGATNEKLFF. Combining the CDR3 with reference TRBV25-1 and TRBJ1-4 gives the whole variable domain EADIYQTPRYLVIGTGKKITLECSQTMGHDKMYWYQQDPGMELHLIHYSYGVNSTEKGDLSSESTVSRIRTEHFPLTLESARPSHTSQYLCASSRKLGATNEKLFFGSGTQLSVL.

The chain is built from TRBV11-1 and TRBJ2-7; TRBD2 aligns across 9 bases. J was trimmed by 3 bases and V by 3 bases; bases with no gene match: 12. The V gene's germline CDR1 is SGHAT and CDR2 FQDESV (reference sequence). This CDR3 region has 17 residues. The CDR3 protein is CASSFLSLTSGYYEQYF. CDR3 in DNA: TGTGCCAGCAGCTTCCTCTCTTTGACTAGCGGATACTACGAGCAGTACTTC.

The chain joins TRBV28 to TRBJ1-5, with TRBD1 matching 7 bases. With 2 bases clipped from V and 0 bases from J, the junction kept 4 bases outside the gene matches. CDR1 is MDHEN and CDR2 is SYDVKM in the germline V gene. The CDR3 is 16 residues long. CDR3 loop: CASSLGTEDSNQPQHF. CDR3 in DNA: TGTGCCAGCAGTTTAGGGACAGAAGATAGCAATCAGCCCCAGCATTTT.

The chain has TRBV27 and TRBJ2-7, with TRBD1 as a possible D gene (5 bases). V was trimmed by 3 bases and J by 5 bases, leaving 11 bases between them. The CDR3 has 13 amino acids. In germline, CDR1 is MNHEY, CDR2 SMNVEV (reference sequence). The CDR3 protein is CASSLRQMDEQYF. CDR3 in DNA: TGTGCCAGCAGTTTGCGACAGATGGACGAGCAGTACTTC.